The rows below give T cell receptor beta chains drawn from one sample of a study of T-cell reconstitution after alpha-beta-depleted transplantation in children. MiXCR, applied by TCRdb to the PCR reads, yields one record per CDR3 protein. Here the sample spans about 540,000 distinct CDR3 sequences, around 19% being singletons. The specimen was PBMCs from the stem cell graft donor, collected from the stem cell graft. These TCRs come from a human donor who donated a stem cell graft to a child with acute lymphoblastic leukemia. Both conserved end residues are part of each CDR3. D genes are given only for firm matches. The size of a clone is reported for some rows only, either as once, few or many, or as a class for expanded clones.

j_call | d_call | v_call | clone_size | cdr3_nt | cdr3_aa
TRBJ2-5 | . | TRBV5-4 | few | TGTGCCAGCAGCTTGAAAGGTCGGCCTATTTATCGGAGGGACCAAGAGACCCAGTACTTC | CASSLKGRPIYRRDQETQYF
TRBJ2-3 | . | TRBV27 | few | TGTGCCAGCAGTTTTGGCATGGGGGAGGACACAGATACGCAGTATTTT | CASSFGMGEDTDTQYF
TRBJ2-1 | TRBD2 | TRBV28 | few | TGTGCCAGCAGTTCCTGGGAGGGACTGGAGTTCTTC | CASSSWEGLEFF
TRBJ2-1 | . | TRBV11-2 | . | TGTGCCAGCAGCCCTGGGGAAGGCTCCTACAATGAGCAGTTCTTC | CASSPGEGSYNEQFF
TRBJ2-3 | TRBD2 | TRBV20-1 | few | TGCAGTGCTAGAGCTAGCGGGTGGCCTAGCACAGATACGCAGTATTTT | CSARASGWPSTDTQYF
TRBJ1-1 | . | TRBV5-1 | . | TGCGCCAGCAGCTCACCGGGGGCCCACACTGAAGCTTTCTTT | CASSSPGAHTEAFF
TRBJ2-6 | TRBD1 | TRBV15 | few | TGTGCCACTAGGGACAGCCTTACTCGCTCTGGGGCCAACGTCCTGACTTTC | CATRDSLTRSGANVLTF
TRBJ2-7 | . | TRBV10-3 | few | TGTGCCATCAGTGAGTCTTACCCGGGGAACTCCTACGAGCAGTACTTC | CAISESYPGNSYEQYF
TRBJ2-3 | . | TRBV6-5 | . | TGTGCCAGCAGTTTCCCCCCCGGTGGGGGAGACACAGATACGCAGTATTTT | CASSFPPGGGDTDTQYF
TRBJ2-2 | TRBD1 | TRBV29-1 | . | TGCAGCGTGCCGAAAGGACAGGGGGGTCCCGGGGAGCTGTTTTTT | CSVPKGQGGPGELFF
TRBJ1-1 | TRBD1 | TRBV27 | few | TGTGCCAGCAGTTTGGGAAACACAGGGGGCTCTGAAGCTTTCTTT | CASSLGNTGGSEAFF
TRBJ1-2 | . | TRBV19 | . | TGTGCCAGTAGTATCAGGCAGAACTATGGCTACACCTTC | CASSIRQNYGYTF
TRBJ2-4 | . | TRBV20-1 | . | TGCAGTGCTAGACCCTCAGGGGCCAAAAACATTCAGTACTTC | CSARPSGAKNIQYF
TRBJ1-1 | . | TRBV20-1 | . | TGCAGTGCTAGAGACGGGGCGAGCTTGTTTCATCTAACTGAAGCTTTCTTT | CSARDGASLFHLTEAFF
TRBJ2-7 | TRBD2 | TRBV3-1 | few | TGTGCCAGCAGCTTAGGACTAGCGGGATCCCACGAGCAGTACTTC | CASSLGLAGSHEQYF
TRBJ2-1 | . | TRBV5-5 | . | TGTGCCAGCCCGGGGACGGGCTCCTACAATGAGCAGTTCTTC | CASPGTGSYNEQFF
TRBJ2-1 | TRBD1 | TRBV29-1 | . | TGCAGCGTTGAAGAAAGGGGGCCCTACAATGAGCAGTTCTTC | CSVEERGPYNEQFF
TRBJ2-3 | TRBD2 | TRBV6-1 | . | TGTGCCAGCAGTGAGATAGCGGGAGTGGTTACAGATACGCAGTATTTT | CASSEIAGVVTDTQYF
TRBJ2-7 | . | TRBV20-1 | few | TGCAGTGCTTTCCATACCCACAGGGCCGGAGGGGAGCAGTACTTC | CSAFHTHRAGGEQYF
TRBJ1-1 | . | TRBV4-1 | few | TGCGCCAGCAGCCAAGAAGGGGGGCGCGGCATGAACACTGAAGCTTTCTTT | CASSQEGGRGMNTEAFF